The 30 T cell receptor beta chains below come from one sample, sequenced in a study of shared clonotypes between healthy human individuals. Here immunoSEQ multiplex PCR was the method, and the copy in TCRdb shows in-frame clones only, minus some. This sample yields around 2.1 million clones, of which approximately 94% are seen a single time; around 1.7% belongs to the top ten. Naive CD8 populations comprised CD45RO-negative cells positively selected for CCR7, excluding terminally differentiated effector memory CD45RA+ cells. The material sequenced was naive CD8+ T cells from PBMCs. Source of these receptors: a man in his late teens or twenties in good health. Some clones in this sample may be carry-over from other donors' samples.

The count of this clone is one. The chain has TRBV2 and TRBJ1-2; D remains ambiguous. Germline values: CDR1 SNHLY, CDR2 FYNNEI. The V end was cut by 11 bases, the J end by 6 bases, with 13 bases between. CDR3 length: 11 amino acids. The CDR3 here is CASFGANGYTF. The CDR3 region has the DNA TGTGCCTCCTTTGGAGCGAATGGCTACACCTTC.

The rearrangement links TRBV11-2 to TRBJ1-2; 8 positions agree with TRBD1. The ends lost 1 base at V and 1 base at J; junction bases unmatched: 11. Germline lookup yields CDR1 SGHAT and CDR2 FQNNGV. The CDR3 extends over 18 amino acids. This chain's CDR3 is CASSLGGVDRGLNYGYTF. CDR3 DNA: TGTGCCAGCAGCTTAGGGGGGGTCGACAGGGGACTTAACTATGGCTACACCTTC.

For the CDR3, the DNA is TGTGCCAGCAGCGTCGCTAAGGACGGGTCCCACTACAATGAGCAGTTCTTC. This codes for CASSVAKDGSHYNEQFF. The chain employs TRBV9 and TRBJ2-1; D gene uncertain. Per germline, CDR1 SGDLS and CDR2 YYNGEE. CDR3 length: 17 amino acids. Between the trimmed V and J ends, which lost 2 bases and 3 bases, there was a span of 18 bases.

This clone was counted a single time. This chain links TRBV27 with TRBJ2-7, with a weak D call TRBD2 (5 bases). V was cut by 1 base and J by 5 bases, with 21 bases left in between. CDR3 size: 17 residues. Germline V gene data show CDR1 as MNHEY and CDR2 as SMNVEV (reference sequence). This chain's CDR3 is CASSLFLLSEGPDEQYF. CDR3 DNA sequence: TGTGCCAGCAGTTTATTCCTTCTATCAGAGGGTCCGGACGAGCAGTACTTC.

The genes are TRBV7-9 and TRBJ2-7, with a possible D match to TRBD2 (7 bases). The V gene's germline CDR1 is SEHNR and CDR2 FQNEAQ (reference sequence). With 4 bases removed from V and 0 bases from J, the gap between germline ends came to 22 bases. The CDR3 is 18 residues long. DNA of the CDR3: TGTGCCAGCAGCTCATCCTTGGGGGGGGGCGCAAGCTCCTACGAGCAGTACTTC. This gives the protein CASSSSLGGGASSYEQYF.

This chain uses TRBV7-8 with TRBJ1-1; 8 bases are a match to TRBD1. The V gene's germline CDR1 is SGHVS and CDR2 FQNEAQ. This CDR3 comprises 14 residues. The junction had 7 bases not matched to a gene; V was cut back by 5 bases and J by 5 bases. CDR3 sequence: CASSEHRGNTEAFF. CDR3 sequence (DNA): TGTGCCAGCAGCGAGCACAGGGGGAATACTGAAGCTTTCTTT.

The gene calls are TRBV11-2 and TRBJ2-5, with D perhaps TRBD1 (5 bases). Germline loops: CDR1 SGHAT, CDR2 FQNNGV. V was shortened by 1 base and J by 1 base, with 13 bases between the two germline ends. The CDR3 consists of 16 residues. CDR3 protein: CASSLVTQDLQETQYF. In DNA form, the CDR3 reads TGTGCCAGCAGCTTAGTCACACAGGACCTCCAAGAGACCCAGTACTTC.

This chain joins TRBV27 and TRBJ2-3, with 9 bases that match TRBD2. Germline V gene lookup returns CDR1 MNHEY and CDR2 SMNVEV (reference sequence). J was trimmed by 0 bases and V by 2 bases; bases with no gene match: 15. This CDR3 is built from 20 residues. CDR3 protein: CASSLRAVLREGLSTDTQYF. CDR3 coding DNA: TGTGCCAGCAGTTTAAGGGCAGTGCTGCGGGAGGGCCTCAGCACAGATACGCAGTATTTT.

V and J are TRBV10-3 and TRBJ1-2, with TRBD1 matching over 7 bases. V lost 6 bases to trimming and J lost 0 bases; unmatched junction nucleotides: 4. CDR1 is ENHRY and CDR2 is SYGVKD in the germline V gene. The CDR3 runs 14 residues. Here the CDR3 reads CAIRAGTANYGYTF. The DNA of the CDR3 is TGTGCCATCAGGGCCGGGACAGCTAACTATGGCTACACCTTC.

The chain couples TRBV27 to TRBJ2-6, with 12 bases that match TRBD2. The CDR3 totals 18 residues. J gave up 2 bases and V 2 bases, and 4 bases lay outside the gene matches. Germline CDR1 reads MNHEY; CDR2 reads SMNVEV (reference sequence). The CDR3 region has the DNA TGTGCCAGCAGTTTAACTAGCGGGAGGTTGGCTGGGGCCAACGTCCTGACTTTC. It codes for CASSLTSGRLAGANVLTF.

The V and J genes are TRBV11-2 and TRBJ2-7; 8 bases agree with TRBD1. The CDR3 consists of 14 residues. The trim removed 1 base at V and 5 bases at J, leaving 4 bases unmatched. Germline CDR1 reads SGHAT; CDR2 reads FQNNGV. CDR3 nucleotides: TGTGCCAGCAGCTTAGGGACAGGGATCGACGAGCAGTACTTC. Translating it yields CASSLGTGIDEQYF.

The CDR3 DNA sequence: TGTGCCAGCAGGCCGTTACAGACCTCTGGGGCCAACGTCCTGACTTTC. Translated: CASRPLQTSGANVLTF. The rearrangement joins TRBV7-2 to TRBJ2-6; D unresolved. There are 16 residues in the CDR3. Per germline, CDR1 SGHTA and CDR2 FQGNSA. V was pared by 6 bases and J by 0 bases, with 12 bases between.

This clone was counted a single time. The chain has TRBV7-9 and TRBJ1-1, with D hard to call. This CDR3 has 12 residues. The V gene lost 5 bases and the J gene lost 5 bases, with 9 bases spanning the gap. CDR1 and CDR2 from the germline V gene are SEHNR and FQNEAQ (reference sequence). The DNA for the CDR3 is TGTGCCAGCAGCCCGAGTGGGACTGAAGCTTTCTTT. Amino acids: CASSPSGTEAFF.

This clone was recorded only once. The chain combines TRBV13 with TRBJ2-2; 8 positions match TRBD1. J gave up 4 bases and V 5 bases, and 6 bases lay outside the gene matches. Per germline, CDR1 PRHDT and CDR2 FYEKMQ (reference sequence). CDR3 size: 15 residues. The CDR3 loop is CASSPQTGVTGELFF. Written as DNA, the CDR3 is TGTGCCAGCAGCCCCCAGACAGGGGTCACCGGGGAGCTGTTTTTT.

The CDR3 here is CASSLRQGVGKLFF. Here the CDR3 DNA reads TGTGCCAGCAGTTTAAGGCAGGGAGTCGGAAAACTGTTTTTT. The rearrangement uses TRBV27 and TRBJ1-4; maybe TRBD1 (5 bases). The germline V gene encodes CDR1 MNHEY and CDR2 SMNVEV (reference sequence). V dropped 2 bases and J dropped 10 bases, with 14 bases sitting between them. The CDR3 has 14 residues.

With respect to this clone: The sample holds other DNA sequences that translate to the same CDR3. This chain links TRBV27 with TRBJ1-1; tentative D call: TRBD1 (5 bases). This CDR3 contains 14 residues. In germline, CDR1 is MNHEY, CDR2 SMNVEV (reference sequence). Deletions cut 3 bases from V and 4 bases from J, with 12 bases between. The CDR3 nucleotides read TGTGCCAGCAGTTTGGGGGGAGGGAGCACTGAAGCTTTCTTT. It specifies CASSLGGGSTEAFF.

The chain has TRBV11-2 and TRBJ2-1; D is unclear. The V and J ends lost 1 base and 5 bases respectively, with 6 bases between them. The length of the CDR3 is 13 residues. Germline V gene data show CDR1 as SGHAT and CDR2 as FQNNGV. The DNA of the CDR3 is TGTGCCAGCAGCTTAGTAGGGAACAATGAGCAGTTCTTC. Residues: CASSLVGNNEQFF.

The chain combines TRBV29-1 with TRBJ2-7; D not resolved. The V gene lost 4 bases and the J gene lost 1 base, with 8 bases spanning the gap. The CDR3 covers 12 residues. Germline-derived CDR1 and CDR2 are SQVTM and ANQGSEA. For the CDR3, the DNA is TGCAGCGTTGTTATGTATTCCTACGAGCAGTACTTC. It is translated as CSVVMYSYEQYF.

The V call is TRBV29-1, the J call TRBJ2-2; a possible D gene is TRBD2 (6 bases). V was shortened by 0 bases and J by 6 bases, with 17 bases between the two germline ends. CDR3 length: 16 residues. The germline gives CDR1 SQVTM, CDR2 ANQGSEA. The CDR3 protein is CSVEESATSRAGELFF. CDR3 in DNA: TGCAGCGTTGAAGAGTCAGCCACTAGCAGGGCCGGGGAGCTGTTTTTT.

The chain combines TRBV27 with TRBJ2-3; 11 nucleotides align to TRBD2. CDR3 length: 17 amino acids. Germline V gene data show CDR1 as MNHEY and CDR2 as SMNVEV (reference sequence). Losses at the gene ends were 1 base for V and 3 bases for J; bases not matched to a gene: 6. The CDR3 DNA sequence: TGTGCCAGCAGTTTATTGGTAGCGGGAGGGGGGACAGATACGCAGTATTTT. Protein: CASSLLVAGGGTDTQYF.

CDR3 in amino acids: CASEEVSNTGELFF. Here the CDR3 DNA reads TGTGCCAGCGAGGAGGTATCTAACACCGGGGAGCTGTTTTTT. The chain joins TRBV6-5 to TRBJ2-2; D is perhaps TRBD2 (5 bases). V gave up 8 bases and J gave up 2 bases, with 12 bases separating them. Germline V gene sequence: CDR1 MNHEY, CDR2 SVGAGI. CDR3 length: 14 residues.

This clone appeared a single time. V usage is TRBV19 and J usage is TRBJ2-1, with TRBD2 matching 9 bases. The CDR3 runs 21 residues. In germline, CDR1 is LNHDA, CDR2 SQIVND (reference sequence). Trimming removed 3 bases from V and 1 base from J; junction bases left unmatched: 19. This CDR3 is CASSILSRSSGKIGSYNEQFF. In nucleotides, the CDR3 is TGTGCCAGTAGTATCCTTTCGAGGTCTAGCGGGAAAATAGGGTCCTACAATGAGCAGTTCTTC.

With regard to this clone: Other DNA sequences in the same sample also yield this CDR3. V is TRBV29-1 and J is TRBJ2-7, with a possible D match to TRBD1 (6 bases). The CDR3 has 11 amino acids. The germline V and J ends were trimmed by 4 bases and 3 bases, with 7 bases remaining between them. CDR1 and CDR2 (germline): SQVTM, ANQGSEA. CDR3 bases: TGCAGCGTTGCGGACAGCTACGAGCAGTACTTC. Translating it yields CSVADSYEQYF.

The chain combines TRBV10-3 with TRBJ2-4, with 12 positions matching TRBD2. The CDR3 covers 16 residues. The V segment lost 2 bases and the J segment 4 bases; nucleotides outside the gene matches: 3. Germline V gene data show CDR1 as ENHRY and CDR2 as SYGVKD. CDR3 in amino acids: CAISEGLAGLKNIQYF. The CDR3 DNA reads as TGTGCCATCAGTGAGGGACTAGCGGGGTTGAAAAACATTCAGTACTTC.

The genes are TRBV29-1 and TRBJ1-1; 8 bases fit TRBD1. The ends lost 5 bases at V and 4 bases at J; junction bases unmatched: 6. This CDR3 contains 13 residues. CDR1 is SQVTM, CDR2 ANQGSEA, per germline. The DNA of the CDR3 is TGCAGCGTTTACGGACAGGGCGGCACTGAAGCTTTCTTT. Its protein product is CSVYGQGGTEAFF.

The V call is TRBV6-4, the J call TRBJ2-3; TRBD2 matches at 7 bases. Germline values: CDR1 MRHNA, CDR2 SNTAGT. The CDR3 is made up of 15 amino acids. V trimming: 7 bases; J trimming: 3 bases; junction bases outside the gene matches: 10. The DNA for the CDR3 is TGTGCCAGCAAAGAACTAGCGTACGGGACAGATACGCAGTATTTT. It encodes CASKELAYGTDTQYF.

The rearrangement joins TRBV7-9 to TRBJ1-2; 9 bases map to TRBD1. CDR1 is SEHNR and CDR2 is FQNEAQ in the germline V gene (reference sequence). CDR3 length: 13 amino acids. V was pared by 3 bases and J by 7 bases, with 3 bases of the junction left unmatched. CDR3 sequence reads: CASSFTGGSGYTF. The CDR3 region has the DNA TGTGCCAGCAGCTTCACAGGGGGCTCTGGCTACACCTTC.

This clone was seen just once. V usage is TRBV27 and J usage is TRBJ2-5; 7 nucleotides line up with TRBD1. V lost 6 bases to trimming and J lost 2 bases; unmatched junction nucleotides: 6. Germline assignment: CDR1 MNHEY and CDR2 SMNVEV (reference sequence). The CDR3 totals 14 residues. The CDR3 bases are TGTGCCAGCAGCTCCTGGGACAGTCAAGAGACCCAGTACTTC. Its translation: CASSSWDSQETQYF.

The chain combines TRBV4-1 with TRBJ2-1, with 10 bases aligning to TRBD2. V was pared by 5 bases and J by 7 bases, with 14 bases of the junction left unmatched. The CDR3 has 17 residues. Germline V gene lookup returns CDR1 MGHRA and CDR2 YSYEKL. The CDR3 coding sequence is TGCGCCAGCAGCGAACAAAGGAGGCTAGCGGGAGAGAATGAGCAGTTCTTC. Translation gives CASSEQRRLAGENEQFF.

In DNA, the CDR3 is TGTGCCAGCAGTTTAACTTCGGGGACAGGGGCGATCACTGAAGCTTTCTTT. Translating it yields CASSLTSGTGAITEAFF. V is TRBV27 and J is TRBJ1-1; 10 positions match TRBD1. Trimming took 2 bases from V and 4 from J; bases not matched to a gene: 10. The germline CDR1 and CDR2 sequences are MNHEY and SMNVEV (reference sequence). The CDR3 is 17 amino acids.